This TCR beta chain derives from a study of shared clonotypes between healthy human individuals. V was pared by 4 bases and J by 4 bases, with 11 bases of the junction left unmatched. CDR1 and CDR2 from the germline V gene are MNHNS and SASEGT. This CDR3 contains 16 residues. Produced via immunoSEQ multiplex PCR; TCRdb's table is partial and in-frame only. The sample consists of 190,000 or so clones, around 63% of them appearing once. Sequencing used memory CD4+ T cells sorted from blood. The subset: CD45RA-negative fraction. The TCR sequence derives from a man aged 25 to 40 in good health. V is TRBV6-1 and J is TRBJ1-2; 8 nucleotides line up with TRBD1. The CDR3 nucleotides are TGTGCCAGCAGTGCTACGCAGGGGGCGCAGGTCTATGGCTACACCTTC. Its protein product is CASSATQGAQVYGYTF.